Listed here is a single TCR beta chain. The primer mix had 60 Vbeta and 13 Jbeta primers. Produced via immunoSEQ multiplex PCR; TCRdb's table is partial and in-frame only. The sample lists 35,000 to 40,000 clones; 60% to 70% were seen once. This record comes from a study of cytomegalovirus exposure and HLA in healthy donors. Sequenced input: PBMCs. The origin of this receptor is a man in his forties or fifties in good health and CMV-seropositive.

The CDR3: CASSLLRGWGEQYF. The DNA of the CDR3 is TGTGCCAGCAGCTTACTCCGGGGATGGGGCGAGCAGTACTTC. The J gene is TRBJ2-7, the V gene TRBV11-1; maybe TRBD2 (5 bases). The germline CDR1 and CDR2 sequences are SGHAT and FQDESV (reference sequence). The CDR3 spans 14 residues. Trimming removed 2 bases from V and 6 bases from J, with 14 bases in between.